This T cell receptor (beta chain) was documented in a study of CD8+ T cells in alopecia areata. This clone was counted between two and nine times. Isolated RNA was reverse transcribed into cDNA used as the sequencing template. TCRdb keeps only in-frame clones here, not all; method: immunoSEQ multiplex PCR. The table has 110,000 or so clones, 58% seen once. Trimming took 1 base from V and 5 from J, leaving 9 bases between them. Germline V CDR1 and CDR2: MNHEY, SMNVEV (reference sequence). The CDR3 is 14 residues long. Treatment described: oral pan-JAK inhibitor, 5-10 mg twice daily. The chain employs TRBV27 and TRBJ1-5; possibly TRBD1 for D (6 bases). Here the sequenced sample was CD8+ T cells sorted from blood, taken at week 4, from a patient treated with tofacitinib. This clonotype was obtained from a human donor with alopecia areata. This CDR3 reads CASSLLRGDQPQHF. The CDR3 DNA sequence: TGTGCCAGCAGTTTATTAAGGGGGGATCAGCCCCAGCATTTT.